These 17 T cell receptor beta chains originate from one sample sequenced in a study of Graves' ophthalmopathy and Graves' hyperthyroidism. Amplification from RNA transcripts yielded the TCR beta CDR3 regions. HTBI primers were employed in first-round RT-PCR, then a second-round multiplex PCR followed. TCRdb itself ran the multiplex PCR reads through MiXCR, one entry per CDR3 protein. The repertoire holds just over 600,000 distinct CDR3 sequences, with 20% to 25% as singletons. Sequencing used peripheral blood. The receptors derive from a woman between 18 and 30 years old with stable Graves' hyperthyroidism. Some clones in this sample may be carry-over from other donors' samples.

Concerning this clonotype itself: A much larger clone differs from this one at a single base, so this may be a read error. This chain connects TRBV27 to TRBJ1-5; unclear D gene. The CDR3 is made up of 12 amino acids. Germline values: CDR1 MNHEY, CDR2 SMNVEV (reference sequence). The chain's CDR3 is CVSSPRYQPQHF. DNA of the CDR3: TGTGTCAGCAGTCCCCGATATCAGCCCCAGCATTTT.

In DNA, the CDR3 is TGTGCCAGTAGTAGGGTTGGGCTCGACGAGCAGTACTTC. Translating gives CASSRVGLDEQYF. J is TRBJ2-7 and V is TRBV19; D is unresolved. Trimming removed 4 bases from V and 5 bases from J, with 12 bases in between. CDR3 length: 13 residues. Per germline, CDR1 LNHDA and CDR2 SQIVND (reference sequence).

Many counts were recorded for this clonotype. This chain links TRBV12-3 or TRBV12-4 with TRBJ1-5, with D possibly matching TRBD1 (5 bases). The V gene lost 4 bases and the J gene lost 9 bases, with 16 bases spanning the gap. This CDR3 spans 14 amino acids. The CDR3 sequence is CASSSQGTGAPQHF. The CDR3 bases are TGTGCCAGCAGTTCCCAAGGGACCGGAGCGCCCCAGCATTTT.

This clonotype was seen ten or more times. This chain joins TRBV12-3 or TRBV12-4 and TRBJ2-7, with unresolved D. V lost 3 bases and J 3 bases, leaving 9 bases between the germline ends. This CDR3 contains 13 residues. The CDR3: CASSFEWNYEQYF. The CDR3 nucleotides are TGTGCCAGCAGTTTCGAATGGAACTACGAGCAGTACTTC.

V gene TRBV14 combines with J gene TRBJ2-5; 10 bases map to TRBD2. Trimming took 3 bases from V and 5 from J; bases not matched to a gene: 3. Germline assignment: CDR1 SGHDN and CDR2 FVKESK. This CDR3 contains 14 residues. CDR3 protein: CASSQGLAFETQYF. CDR3 nucleotide sequence: TGTGCCAGCAGCCAGGGACTAGCGTTCGAGACCCAGTACTTC.

This clonotype was recorded at least ten times. The gene calls are TRBV6-5 and TRBJ2-2; no reliable D call. The CDR3 extends over 16 amino acids. The V end was cut by 0 bases, the J end by 5 bases, with 13 bases between. From germline, CDR1 is MNHEY and CDR2 SVGAGI. CDR3 in DNA: TGTGCCAGCAGTTACTCGAAGACACAGAAGACCGGGGAGCTGTTTTTT. Translating it yields CASSYSKTQKTGELFF.

At least ten counts were recorded for this clonotype. The chain is built from TRBV20-1 and TRBJ1-3, with D unresolved. The CDR3 has 13 residues. V was shortened by 6 bases and J by 10 bases, with 19 bases between the two germline ends. Germline-derived CDR1 and CDR2 are DFQATT and SNEGSKA (reference sequence). The CDR3 DNA reads TGCAGTGCAACCGGGATCGACGGAACTACCATATATTTT. Protein sequence: CSATGIDGTTIYF.

Many counts were recorded for this clonotype. The chain employs TRBV6-1 and TRBJ2-4; D might be TRBD1 (8 bases). This CDR3 has 15 amino acids. Germline lookup yields CDR1 MNHNS and CDR2 SASEGT. V was shortened by 3 bases and J by 14 bases, with 23 bases between the two germline ends. CDR3 protein: CASSDRTTGGGFKYF. CDR3 bases: TGTGCCAGCAGTGATAGGACAACAGGGGGAGGGTTTAAGTACTTC.

This clonotype turned up a few times. The V and J genes are TRBV28 and TRBJ2-5; 7 positions agree with TRBD1. V dropped 1 base and J dropped 4; count of bases not matched to a gene: 6. Germline loops: CDR1 MDHEN, CDR2 SYDVKM. The CDR3 contains 15 residues. The CDR3 reads CASSLSLTGVETQYF. CDR3 nucleotides: TGTGCCAGCAGTTTATCCTTAACAGGGGTAGAGACCCAGTACTTC.

This clonotype was counted ten times or more. The J gene is TRBJ2-5, the V gene TRBV2; 10 nucleotides agree with TRBD2. J gave up 4 bases and V 10 bases, and 12 bases lay outside the gene matches. The CDR3 extends over 15 amino acids. Germline V gene lookup returns CDR1 SNHLY and CDR2 FYNNEI. In DNA form, the CDR3 reads TGTGCCACCGAGAGACTAGCGGGTTTGGGAGAGACCCAGTACTTC. It yields the protein CATERLAGLGETQYF.

This clonotype was counted many times. The rearrangement links TRBV20-1 to TRBJ2-5; D might be TRBD2 (8 bases). Trimming removed 2 bases from V and 9 bases from J, with 25 bases in between. This CDR3 comprises 16 residues. CDR1 and CDR2 (germline): DFQATT, SNEGSKA (reference sequence). DNA for the CDR3: TGCAGTGCTAGACCCTTCCTTAGCGGGGAGCAGGGGGCCCAGTACTTC. Its protein product is CSARPFLSGEQGAQYF.

V and J are TRBV28 and TRBJ1-2; TRBD1 might be the D (5 bases). Germline V gene sequence: CDR1 MDHEN, CDR2 SYDVKM. The CDR3 runs 15 residues. Between the trimmed V and J ends, which lost 4 bases and 0 bases, there was a span of 12 bases. The CDR3 DNA sequence: TGTGCCAGCAGTTCGATATCGACAGCTAACTATGGCTACACCTTC. Translation gives CASSSISTANYGYTF.

In its sample, this clonotype was seen many times. This chain connects TRBV19 to TRBJ1-5, with no clear D. V lost 3 bases and J lost 4, with 13 bases in between. This CDR3 region has 15 residues. Per germline, CDR1 LNHDA and CDR2 SQIVND (reference sequence). The CDR3 DNA reads as TGTGCCAGTAGTATCCAACCAGACCCGAATCAGCCCCAGCATTTT. It encodes CASSIQPDPNQPQHF.

The sample holds a few counts of this clonotype. The V call is TRBV3-1, the J call TRBJ1-3; maybe TRBD1 (5 bases). Germline V gives CDR1 LGHDT, CDR2 YNNKEL (reference sequence). The CDR3 has 16 amino acids. The V end was cut by 1 base, the J end by 0 bases, with 10 bases between. This chain's CDR3 is CASSQGRQISGNTIYF. CDR3 bases: TGTGCCAGCAGCCAAGGCAGACAGATCTCTGGAAACACCATATATTTT.

This clonotype was counted many times. One junction end disagrees with the germline gene, perhaps due to a read error. The chain couples TRBV6-1 to TRBJ1-5; TRBD1 agrees at 10 bases. The CDR3 is 13 amino acids. Germline V gene sequence: CDR1 MNHNS, CDR2 SASEGT. The CDR3 DNA reads as TGTGCCAGCGGTGACAGGGGGCTTCAGCCCCAGCATTTT. This sequence encodes CASGDRGLQPQHF.

This clonotype was observed a few times. The chain has TRBV20-1 and TRBJ2-7; D is possibly TRBD2 (5 bases). The length of the CDR3 is 15 residues. CDR1 is DFQATT and CDR2 is SNEGSKA in the germline V gene (reference sequence). V was cut by 0 bases and J by 3 bases, with 15 bases left in between. The chain's CDR3 is CSARDNAEGYYEQYF. CDR3 sequence (DNA): TGCAGTGCTAGAGATAACGCAGAGGGATACTACGAGCAGTACTTC.

The V call is TRBV15, the J call TRBJ2-7, with 7 bases fitting TRBD2. CDR3 size: 12 residues. V shed 4 bases, J shed 4 bases, and the junction held 1 base outside the gene matches. Germline V CDR1 and CDR2: LNHNV, YYDKDF (reference sequence). Here the CDR3 reads CATSTGGYEQYF. CDR3 nucleotide sequence: TGTGCCACCAGCACGGGGGGTTACGAGCAGTACTTC.